This TCR beta chain was retrieved from a study of blood T cell repertoires in COVID-19. Study context: The United States, Italy and Spain supplied acute and convalescent COVID-19 samples. Sources were T cells, B-cell-depleted T cells, or PBMCs; the material itself was cDNA or gDNA.

Authors' processing steps: Researchers report that nucleated cell counts were estimated from reference gene primer amplification. Assay: immunoSEQ multiplex PCR; the TCRdb copy retains only in-frame clones and omits some. Clonal size and the V and J genes are those of that table, whereas D and trimming came from the DNA. The profile shows approximately 87,000 clones, roughly 80% of them singletons. Germline CDR1 and CDR2: MNHEY and SVGAGI. This CDR3 has 14 residues. V was shortened by 9 bases and J by 3 bases, with 14 bases between the two germline ends. This receptor was obtained from a woman of 80 years or more with acute or convalescent COVID-19. Sample: peripheral blood. The V call is TRBV6-5, the J call TRBJ2-2; a weak D match, TRBD2 (7 bases). The DNA of the CDR3 is TGTGCCAGTCGAAGGGAGGGGGACACCGGGGAGCTGTTTTTT. Translation gives CASRREGDTGELFF.